This TCR beta chain was captured by sequencing in a study of T cell repertoires in cytomegalovirus infection. In TCRdb, the reads were re-called with MiXCR into one record per CDR3 protein. This sample has about 400,000 distinct CDR3 sequences, with less than 20% found just once. Of note for this clonotype: The junction and the germline gene differ at one end; a read error may be behind it.

CDR3 length: 15 residues. Germline-derived CDR1 and CDR2 are MNHNY and SVGAGI (reference sequence). The receptor was derived from a human donor in good health (CMV status not recorded). Some clones in this sample may be carry-over from other donors' samples. The V gene is TRBV6-6, the J gene TRBJ2-7, with D hard to call. Sequenced: PBMCs. The CDR3 spells CVSSYSPTQTYEQYF. The CDR3 region has the DNA TGTGTCAGCAGTTACTCACCTACCCAAACCTACGAGCAGTACTTC.